Listed here are 22 T cell receptor beta chains from one sample, sequenced in a study of low-dose radiotherapy and immunotherapy resistance in tumors. The time point is: before trial treatment. First-strand cDNA relied on TRAV- and TRBV-specific primers spanning alpha and beta chains. TCRs underwent approximately 20 PCR cycles of amplification with a constant-region primer and V-primer adapter. TCRdb ran MiXCR on the reads and lists one entry per CDR3 protein. The top ten hold more than 9.5% of the sample, which has under 90,000 distinct CDR3 sequences, around 30% seen once. The sequenced sample was PBMCs, obtained before treatment. The source is a female donor with ovarian cancer.

This clonotype was recorded at least ten times. The chain recombines TRBV4-1 with TRBJ2-1; 9 bases match TRBD2. The junction had 10 bases not matched to a gene; V was cut back by 4 bases and J by 6 bases. CDR3 size: 16 residues. Germline-derived CDR1 and CDR2 are MGHRA and YSYEKL. CDR3 bases: TGCGCCAGCAGCCCCCGGCGGATAGCGGGAGCCAATGAGCAGTTCTTC. Translated, it gives CASSPRRIAGANEQFF.

This clonotype has just a few counts. This rearrangement joins TRBV11-1 to TRBJ2-2; 7 bases line up with TRBD2. CDR1 and CDR2 (germline): SGHAT, FQDESV (reference sequence). There are 14 residues in the CDR3. Unmatched junction bases numbered 7, after V lost 5 bases and J lost 7 bases. CDR3 sequence reads: CASSPARERGELFF. The CDR3 bases are TGTGCCAGCAGCCCGGCGCGGGAGCGCGGGGAGCTGTTTTTT.

There are many counts of this clonotype. V gene TRBV20-1 combines with J gene TRBJ2-1, with D perhaps matching TRBD2 (6 bases). The CDR3 contains 16 residues. Germline V lookup: CDR1 DFQATT, CDR2 SNEGSKA (reference sequence). The V gene lost 2 bases and the J gene lost 7 bases, with 21 bases spanning the gap. CDR3 region: CSARRTTDYRNNEQFF. The CDR3 coding sequence is TGCAGTGCTAGACGTACTACGGACTATCGGAATAATGAGCAGTTCTTC.

This clonotype was found many times. The chain combines TRBV7-9 with TRBJ1-4; D is undetermined. Trimming stripped 1 base from V and 8 bases from J, with 20 bases between. Germline values: CDR1 SEHNR, CDR2 FQNEAQ (reference sequence). This CDR3 comprises 17 residues. The CDR3 loop is CASSLVGPLGKGEKLFF. CDR3 coding DNA: TGTGCCAGCAGCTTAGTGGGTCCCTTGGGTAAAGGAGAAAAACTGTTTTTT.

At least ten counts were recorded for this clonotype. The V gene is TRBV5-1, the J gene TRBJ1-1; D not certain. V was shortened by 0 bases and J by 8 bases, with 8 bases between the two germline ends. CDR3 length: 12 amino acids. The germline gives CDR1 SGHRS, CDR2 YFSETQ. The CDR3 bases are TGCGCCAGCAGCTTGGCATCCACAGAAGCTTTCTTT. It translates to CASSLASTEAFF.

This clonotype is medium-sized (0.01 to 0.1%) by share. The CDR3 is CASSPPAGRPGELFF. DNA for the CDR3: TGTGCCAGCAGCCCCCCCGCGGGGCGACCCGGGGAGCTGTTTTTT. V and J are TRBV9 and TRBJ2-2, with TRBD2 as a possible D gene (6 bases). The CDR3 contains 15 residues. The V gene's germline CDR1 is SGDLS and CDR2 YYNGEE. The V gene lost 4 bases and the J gene lost 6 bases, with 16 bases spanning the gap.

This clonotype was seen repeatedly, ten times or more. The rearrangement uses TRBV25-1 and TRBJ1-6; D is possibly TRBD1 (5 bases). This CDR3 region has 14 residues. CDR1 MGHDK and CDR2 SYGVNS come from the germline V gene. The V and J ends lost 4 bases and 7 bases respectively, with 11 bases between them. As DNA, the CDR3 is TGTGCCAGCAGTGTCCGGGACGGGAATTCACCCCTCCACTTT. As protein: CASSVRDGNSPLHF.

This clonotype occurred many times. This chain connects TRBV20-1 to TRBJ2-7; TRBD2 might be the D (6 bases). This CDR3 region has 14 residues. Germline-derived CDR1 and CDR2 are DFQATT and SNEGSKA (reference sequence). V lost 6 bases and J lost 2, with 17 bases in between. CDR3 nucleotide sequence: TGCAGTGCGAGTAAAGGCGGGATTGCCTACGAGCAGTACTTC. Its translation: CSASKGGIAYEQYF.

The V gene is TRBV5-4, the J gene TRBJ2-5, with D perhaps matching TRBD1 or TRBD2 (6 bases each). The V end lost 5 bases, the J end lost 7 bases, and 15 bases lay between the germline ends. The CDR3 sequence is 13 residues long. The germline gives CDR1 SGHNT, CDR2 YYREEE (reference sequence). The CDR3 DNA is TGTGCCAGCAGTACCCCGGAGGGGGGGACCCAGTACTTC. Amino acids: CASSTPEGGTQYF.

This chain uses TRBV11-2 with TRBJ2-7; TRBD2 aligns across 10 bases. Germline CDR1 SGHAT, CDR2 FQNNGV. The CDR3 runs 15 residues. The V and J ends lost 4 bases and 1 base, in that order; junction bases with no gene match: 4. This CDR3 is CASSYWTSGSYEQYF. In nucleotides, the CDR3 is TGTGCCAGCAGCTACTGGACTAGCGGTTCCTACGAGCAGTACTTC.

V usage is TRBV29-1 and J usage is TRBJ2-7; 8 nucleotides agree with TRBD1. Per germline, CDR1 SQVTM and CDR2 ANQGSEA. This CDR3 is 15 amino acids long. V gave up 7 bases and J gave up 0 bases; unmatched junction bases: 11. In DNA, the CDR3 is TGCAGCGCCGGCCTTGGGGGGACAGGCTCCTACGAGCAGTACTTC. This encodes CSAGLGGTGSYEQYF.

The sample holds a few counts of this clonotype. This chain links TRBV2 with TRBJ1-2; no clear D. This CDR3 comprises 11 residues. The V end lost 7 bases, the J end lost 4 bases, and 7 bases lay between the germline ends. CDR1 is SNHLY, CDR2 FYNNEI, per germline. This CDR3 is CASKGTYGYTF. CDR3 DNA sequence: TGTGCCAGCAAGGGTACCTATGGCTACACCTTC. Full variable domain (rest looked up from reference TRBV2 and TRBJ1-2): EPEVTQTPSHQVTQMGQEVILRCVPISNHLYFYWYRQILGQKVEFLVSFYNNEISEKSEIFDDQFSVERPDGSNFTLKIRSTKLEDSAMYFCASKGTYGYTFGSGTRLTVV.

This clonotype was recorded many times. The chain recombines TRBV12-3 or TRBV12-4 with TRBJ2-6, with TRBD1 matching over 8 bases. V dropped 6 bases and J dropped 4; count of bases not matched to a gene: 5. This CDR3 spans 15 amino acids. The CDR3 protein is CASSLTGAGANVLTF. The DNA of the CDR3 is TGTGCCAGCAGCCTGACAGGGGCCGGGGCCAACGTCCTGACTTTC.

Points on this clonotype: A single base is all that separates this from a far larger clone, so a read error is likely. This sequence joins TRBV4-2 and TRBJ2-7; D is possibly TRBD1 (6 bases). The V and J ends lost 1 base and 7 bases respectively, with 23 bases between them. Looked up from germline, CDR1 is LGHNA and CDR2 is YNFKEQ. The CDR3 runs 17 residues. In DNA, the CDR3 is TGTGCCAGCAGCCAAGGCGTGGGGGCAGGGCCGGTGGATGAGCAGTACTTC. Its translation: CASSQGVGAGPVDEQYF.

This clonotype was seen ten or more times. The V and J genes are TRBV20-1 and TRBJ2-5; D is perhaps TRBD2 (6 bases). The CDR3 has 15 amino acids. V was cut by 3 bases and J by 1 base, with 15 bases left in between. In germline, CDR1 is DFQATT, CDR2 SNEGSKA (reference sequence). The CDR3 region has the DNA TGCAGTGCTAGTTTACCGGCGGGGTCCCAAGAGACCCAGTACTTC. It yields the protein CSASLPAGSQETQYF.

In its sample, this clonotype was seen many times. The genes are TRBV30 and TRBJ2-1; 11 nucleotides line up with TRBD2. Germline CDR1 is GTSNPN and CDR2 is SVGIG (reference sequence). The CDR3 totals 14 residues. The CDR3 region is CASETSGTYNEQFF. CDR3 DNA sequence: TGTGCTTCCGAGACTAGCGGGACTTACAATGAGCAGTTCTTC.

This clonotype was counted at least ten times. V and J are TRBV29-1 and TRBJ2-5; D may be TRBD1 or TRBD2 (5 bases each). The V gene lost 3 bases and the J gene lost 4 bases, with 9 bases spanning the gap. This CDR3 contains 12 residues. CDR1 is SQVTM and CDR2 is ANQGSEA in the germline V gene. As DNA, the CDR3 is TGCAGCGTTGATGGGGGTAGAGAGACCCAGTACTTC. The encoded protein is CSVDGGRETQYF.

The V and J genes are TRBV27 and TRBJ1-1; the D gene is possibly TRBD1 (6 bases). CDR1 MNHEY and CDR2 SMNVEV come from the germline V gene (reference sequence). CDR3 length equals 13 residues. V was clipped by 10 bases and J by 5 bases, with 17 bases between them. The CDR3 DNA sequence: TGTGCCACCAGCGCAAGGGGGGGGACTGAAGCTTTCTTT. As protein: CATSARGGTEAFF.

The chain links TRBV6-2 or TRBV6-3 to TRBJ2-7, with 14 bases identical to TRBD2. The CDR3 is 14 residues long. Germline CDR1 and CDR2: MNHEY and SVGEGT. V shed 7 bases and J 4 bases; nucleotides not matched to a gene: 3. CDR3 sequence: CASIWTSGRYEQYF. The CDR3, as DNA: TGTGCCAGCATCTGGACTAGCGGGAGGTACGAGCAGTACTTC.

A remark on this clonotype: No DNA is shown, since the ends of the CDR3 on it are uncertain; the CDR3 is the one TCRdb lists. CDR3 residues: CASTNQTSMYLCAIDRGRNTEAFF. The V gene is TRBV11-2, the J gene TRBJ1-1; the table's D call, TRBD1, was not checked against the DNA. Germline V gives CDR1 SGHAT, CDR2 FQNNGV. The CDR3 spans 24 residues, counting both ends.

The chain recombines TRBV2 with TRBJ1-5, with TRBD1 matching 8 bases. Germline V lookup: CDR1 SNHLY, CDR2 FYNNEI. Germline trimming cut 8 bases from V and 3 bases from J; bases unmatched to any gene: 15. The CDR3 spans 17 residues. CDR3 region: CASGKTPGTGFNQPQHF. CDR3 sequence (DNA): TGTGCCAGCGGTAAGACACCCGGGACAGGATTCAATCAGCCCCAGCATTTT.

This clonotype was detected many times. The chain uses TRBV5-3 and TRBJ2-1; tentative D call: TRBD2 (6 bases). TRBV5-3 is designated an ORF whose function remains uncertain. CDR3 size: 15 residues. V lost 8 bases to trimming and J lost 2 bases, with 17 bases between them. The CDR3 region is CASSPRGNTYNEQFF. The DNA for the CDR3 is TGTGCCAGCAGTCCTCGGGGGAACACCTACAATGAGCAGTTCTTC.